These 13 T cell receptor beta chains came from one sample sequenced in a study of PD-L1 blockade in urothelial cancer. Libraries were prepared by immunoSEQ multiplex PCR; TCRdb keeps only in-frame clonotypes and omits some of them. The data contain approximately 51,000 clones, around 86% of them singletons. This specimen was PBMCs, taken around atezolizumab (anti-PD-L1) treatment. Receptors were obtained from a man in his sixties with urothelial cancer.

V gene TRBV5-5 combines with J gene TRBJ1-2; 7 bases map to TRBD1. Germline trimming cut 3 bases from V and 4 bases from J; bases unmatched to any gene: 9. Germline values: CDR1 SGHKS, CDR2 YYEKEE (reference sequence). This CDR3 has 15 residues. The CDR3 spells CASSYSQGPAYGYTF. The DNA for the CDR3 is TGTGCCAGCAGCTACTCACAGGGGCCCGCCTATGGCTACACCTTC.

The V and J genes are TRBV6-4 and TRBJ1-1; 7 bases align to TRBD1. This CDR3 region has 14 residues. Per germline, CDR1 MRHNA and CDR2 SNTAGT. V shed 5 bases and J 5 bases; nucleotides not matched to a gene: 8. The DNA of the CDR3 is TGTGCCAGCAGTCAGACAGGGTTCGGAACTGAAGCTTTCTTT. This codes for CASSQTGFGTEAFF.

The CDR3 reads CASSRDRRNTIYF. The CDR3 DNA reads as TGTGCCAGCAGCAGGGACAGACGAAACACCATATATTTT. V and J are TRBV21-1 and TRBJ1-3; the D call of TRBD1 is as the table states it, not checked on the DNA. TRBV21-1 is a pseudogene segment. CDR3 length equals 13 residues.

V and J are TRBV4-3 and TRBJ2-1; 7 nucleotides match TRBD1. The CDR3 contains 16 residues. CDR1 LGHNA and CDR2 YSLEER come from the germline V gene. The V gene end was trimmed by 1 base and the J gene end by 0 bases; junction bases not matched to a gene: 3. CDR3 protein: CASSQAQGSSYNEQFF. The CDR3, as DNA: TGCGCCAGCAGCCAAGCACAGGGGAGCTCCTACAATGAGCAGTTCTTC.

This clone was recorded only once. This chain links TRBV30 with TRBJ2-5; 11 bases agree with TRBD2. There are 15 residues in the CDR3. Germline CDR1 reads GTSNPN; CDR2 reads SVGIG (reference sequence). V trimming: 0 bases; J trimming: 4 bases; junction bases outside the gene matches: 4. CDR3 DNA sequence: TGTGCCTGGAGTGTACCTAGCGGGAGGCGAGAGACCCAGTACTTC. Its translation is CAWSVPSGRRETQYF.

V gene TRBV30 combines with J gene TRBJ2-7, with 9 bases identical to TRBD2. CDR1 is GTSNPN, CDR2 SVGIG, per germline (reference sequence). V lost 1 base and J lost 2; bases outside the gene matches: 9. The CDR3 spans 16 residues. CDR3 sequence reads: CAWSGSGSGDPYEQYF. The DNA for the CDR3 is TGTGCCTGGAGTGGTAGCGGGAGTGGTGATCCCTACGAGCAGTACTTC.

This clone was detected only a few times. The chain links TRBV28 to TRBJ1-1; D is uncertain. CDR3 size: 13 residues. V dropped 8 bases and J dropped 11 bases, with 21 bases sitting between them. Looked up from germline, CDR1 is MDHEN and CDR2 is SYDVKM. CDR3 residues: CASVPPGRVAAFF. The CDR3 bases are TGTGCCAGCGTCCCCCCCGGGAGGGTCGCGGCTTTCTTT.

This clone was recorded only once. This rearrangement joins TRBV9 to TRBJ2-7; the match to TRBD2 covers 9 bases. CDR3 length: 16 residues. Trimming at V came to 0 bases and at J to 4 bases, leaving 8 bases not matched to a gene. Germline V gives CDR1 SGDLS, CDR2 YYNGEE. CDR3 bases: TGTGCCAGCAGCGTAGCGAGTAGCGGGAGTGTGTACGAGCAGTACTTC. It codes for CASSVASSGSVYEQYF.

The V call is TRBV11-2, the J call TRBJ1-5, with 10 bases identical to TRBD1. The CDR3 spans 16 residues. The junction had 6 bases not matched to a gene; V was cut back by 4 bases and J by 3 bases. Germline CDR1 and CDR2: SGHAT and FQNNGV. CDR3 protein: CASSSGDRGYNQPQHF. For the CDR3, the DNA is TGTGCCAGCAGCTCCGGGGACAGGGGTTACAATCAGCCCCAGCATTTT.

This clone turned up a few times. The V call is TRBV21-1, the J call TRBJ2-4; TRBD1 reflects the table's D call only, with no check against the DNA. TRBV21-1 is an annotated pseudogene. This CDR3 is 17 amino acids long. CDR3 DNA: TGTGCCAGCAGCCCGCACTTGACAGGGTGGGCCAAAAACATTCAGTACTTC. It yields the protein CASSPHLTGWAKNIQYF.

This sequence joins TRBV5-1 and TRBJ1-5; D gene ambiguous. Between the trimmed V and J ends, which lost 2 bases and 7 bases, there was a span of 7 bases. The CDR3 runs to 12 residues. Germline values: CDR1 SGHRS, CDR2 YFSETQ. CDR3 coding DNA: TGCGCCAGCAGCTTTACGGGACAGCCCCAGCATTTT. This gives the protein CASSFTGQPQHF. Together with reference TRBV5-1 and TRBJ1-5, the CDR3 gives the full variable domain: KAGVTQTPRYLIKTRGQQVTLSCSPISGHRSVSWYQQTPGQGLQFLFEYFSETQRNKGNFPGRFSGRQFSNSRSEMNVSTLELGDSALYLCASSFTGQPQHFGDGTRLSIL.

The chain joins TRBV5-6 to TRBJ2-7, with D perhaps TRBD1 (5 bases). CDR1 is SGHDT and CDR2 is YYEEEE in the germline V gene. V was shortened by 1 base and J by 7 bases, with 12 bases between the two germline ends. The CDR3 extends over 13 amino acids. In nucleotides, the CDR3 is TGTGCCAGCAGCTTGTTGGGGCGTCGAGAGCAGTACTTC. Protein sequence: CASSLLGRREQYF. The full variable domain, in which reference TRBV5-6 and TRBJ2-7 provide the parts outside the CDR3, is DAGVTQSPTHLIKTRGQQVTLRCSPKSGHDTVSWYQQALGQGPQFIFQYYEEEERQRGNFPDRFSGHQFPNYSSELNVNALLLGDSALYLCASSLLGRREQYFGPGTRLTVT.

As for this clone: This CDR3 is also generated by other DNA sequences in the sample. J is TRBJ1-1 and V is TRBV20-1; D possibly corresponds to TRBD1 (5 bases). The V gene's germline CDR1 is DFQATT and CDR2 SNEGSKA (reference sequence). The V end was cut by 3 bases, the J end by 6 bases, with 8 bases between. The length of the CDR3 is 11 residues. The CDR3, as DNA: TGCAGTGCTAGGGGGGGGGCTGAAGCTTTCTTT. Its protein product is CSARGGAEAFF.